This TCR beta chain was captured by sequencing in a study of cytomegalovirus exposure and HLA in healthy donors. Study observations and caveats: In vitro testing confirmed a few CMV-associated chains as specific for CMV antigens. Trimming of TCR beta V- and J-genes showed a link, identified in a later analysis, to a missense DCLRE1C variant. Highly shared sequence variants in one cluster were likely a sequencing artifact. Associated with HLA alleles at 0.05 false discovery rate in a later analysis were about 17,000 TCR beta sequences.

As to this clone: Its antigen is undetermined.

Germline V gene data show CDR1 as MNHEY and CDR2 as SVGAGI. The CDR3 consists of 15 residues. J gave up 2 bases and V 7 bases, and 7 bases lay outside the gene matches. 60 Vbeta and 13 Jbeta primers were used in PCR. Sequencing used immunoSEQ multiplex PCR; TCRdb keeps in-frame clones, though not all of them. Of about 130,000 clones listed, around 80% are singletons. This sequence originates from a woman between 40 and 50 years old in good health and CMV-seronegative. The rearrangement links TRBV6-5 to TRBJ2-2; 7 positions agree with TRBD1. The sequenced sample consisted of PBMCs. The CDR3 DNA is TGTGCCAGCAAGGCGACAGGGTTAAACACCGGGGAGCTGTTTTTT. This translates into CASKATGLNTGELFF.